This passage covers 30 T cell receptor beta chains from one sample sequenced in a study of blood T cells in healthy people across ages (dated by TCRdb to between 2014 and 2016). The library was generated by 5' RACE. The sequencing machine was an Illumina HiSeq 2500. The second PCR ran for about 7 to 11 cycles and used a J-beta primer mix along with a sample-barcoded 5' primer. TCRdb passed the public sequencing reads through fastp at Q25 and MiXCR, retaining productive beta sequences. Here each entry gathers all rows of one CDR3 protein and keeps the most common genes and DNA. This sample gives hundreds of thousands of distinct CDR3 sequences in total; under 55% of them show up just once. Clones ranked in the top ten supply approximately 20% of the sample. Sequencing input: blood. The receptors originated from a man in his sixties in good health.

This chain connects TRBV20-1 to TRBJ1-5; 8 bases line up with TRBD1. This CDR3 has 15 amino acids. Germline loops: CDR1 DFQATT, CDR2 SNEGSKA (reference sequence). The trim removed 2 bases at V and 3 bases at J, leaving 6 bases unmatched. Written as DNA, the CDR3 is TGCAGTGCTAGACAGGGGGCGAGGGACAATCAGCCCCAGCATTTT. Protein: CSARQGARDNQPQHF.

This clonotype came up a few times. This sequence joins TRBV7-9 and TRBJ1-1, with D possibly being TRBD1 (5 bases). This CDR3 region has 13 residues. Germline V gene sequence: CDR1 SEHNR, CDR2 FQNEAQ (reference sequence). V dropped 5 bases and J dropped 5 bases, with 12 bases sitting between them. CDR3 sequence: CASSVVGVTEAFF. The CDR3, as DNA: TGTGCCAGCAGCGTTGTGGGGGTTACTGAAGCTTTCTTT.

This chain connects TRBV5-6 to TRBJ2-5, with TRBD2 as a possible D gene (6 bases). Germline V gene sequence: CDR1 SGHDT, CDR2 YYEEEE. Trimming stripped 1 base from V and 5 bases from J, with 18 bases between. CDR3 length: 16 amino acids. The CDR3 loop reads CASSLIAAALAETQYF. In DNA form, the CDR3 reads TGTGCCAGCAGCTTGATAGCGGCAGCTTTGGCGGAGACCCAGTACTTC.

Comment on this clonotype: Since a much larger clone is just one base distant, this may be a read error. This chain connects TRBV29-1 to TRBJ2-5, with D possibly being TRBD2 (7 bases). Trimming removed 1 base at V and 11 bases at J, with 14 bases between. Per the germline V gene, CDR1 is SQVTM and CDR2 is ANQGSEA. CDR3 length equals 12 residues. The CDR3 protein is CSVEGGGNEQYF. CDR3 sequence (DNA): TGCAGCGTTGAAGGGGGGGGCAATGAGCAGTACTTC.

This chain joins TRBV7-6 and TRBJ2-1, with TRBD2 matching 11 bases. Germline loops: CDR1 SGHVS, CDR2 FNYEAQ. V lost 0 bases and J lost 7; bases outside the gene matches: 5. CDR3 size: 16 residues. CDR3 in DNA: TGTGCCAGCAGCTTAGCAACTAGCGGGAGTGGAAATGAGCAGTTCTTC. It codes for CASSLATSGSGNEQFF.

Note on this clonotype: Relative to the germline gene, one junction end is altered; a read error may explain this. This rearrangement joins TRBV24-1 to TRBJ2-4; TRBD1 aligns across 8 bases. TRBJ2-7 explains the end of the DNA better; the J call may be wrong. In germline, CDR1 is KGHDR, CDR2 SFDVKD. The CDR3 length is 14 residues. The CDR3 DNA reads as TGCGCCACCCAAGCCCCGACAGGGGCATACGAGCAGTACTTC. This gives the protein CATQAPTGAYEQYF.

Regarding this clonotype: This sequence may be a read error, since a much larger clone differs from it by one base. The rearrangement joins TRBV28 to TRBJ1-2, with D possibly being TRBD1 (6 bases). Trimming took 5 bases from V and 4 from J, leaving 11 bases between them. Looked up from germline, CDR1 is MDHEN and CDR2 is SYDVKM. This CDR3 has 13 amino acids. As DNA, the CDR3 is TGTGCCAGCAGTAACAGGGTAGGCTATGGCTACACCTTC. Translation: CASSNRVGYGYTF.

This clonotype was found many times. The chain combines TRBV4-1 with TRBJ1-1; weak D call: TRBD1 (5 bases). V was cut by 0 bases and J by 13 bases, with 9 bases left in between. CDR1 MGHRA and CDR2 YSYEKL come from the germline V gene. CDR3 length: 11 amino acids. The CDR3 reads CASSQEGRGFF. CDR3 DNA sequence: TGCGCCAGCAGCCAAGAAGGGAGGGGTTTCTTT.

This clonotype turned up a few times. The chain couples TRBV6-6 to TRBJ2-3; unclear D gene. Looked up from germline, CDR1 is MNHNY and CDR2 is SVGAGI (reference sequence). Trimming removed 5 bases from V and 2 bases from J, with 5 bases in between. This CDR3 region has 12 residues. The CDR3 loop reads CASSDYTDTQYF. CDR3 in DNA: TGTGCCAGCAGTGATTACACAGATACGCAGTATTTT.

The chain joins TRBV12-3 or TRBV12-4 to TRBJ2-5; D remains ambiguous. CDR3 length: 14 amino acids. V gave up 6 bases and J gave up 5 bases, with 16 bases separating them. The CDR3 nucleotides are TGTGCCAGCAGCCCACCCCCCCATGGGGAGACCCAGTACTTC. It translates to CASSPPPHGETQYF.

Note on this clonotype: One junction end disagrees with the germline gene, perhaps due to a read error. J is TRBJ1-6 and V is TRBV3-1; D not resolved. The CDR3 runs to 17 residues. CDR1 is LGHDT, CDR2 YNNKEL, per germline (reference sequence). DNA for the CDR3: TGTGCCAGCAGCCAAGAGCTGGCCAGCTATACCAATTCGCCCCTCCACTTT. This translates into CASSQELASYTNSPLHF.

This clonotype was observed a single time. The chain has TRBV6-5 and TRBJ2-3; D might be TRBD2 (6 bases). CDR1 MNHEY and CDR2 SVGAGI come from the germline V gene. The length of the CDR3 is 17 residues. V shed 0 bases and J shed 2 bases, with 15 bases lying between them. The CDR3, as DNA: TGTGCCAGCAGTTACTCGATATCGGGGGAACTCACAGATACGCAGTATTTT. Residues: CASSYSISGELTDTQYF.

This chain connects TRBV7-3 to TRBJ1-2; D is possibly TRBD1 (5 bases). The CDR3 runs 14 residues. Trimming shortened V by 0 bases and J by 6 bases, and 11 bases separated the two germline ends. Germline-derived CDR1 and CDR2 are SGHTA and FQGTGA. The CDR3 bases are TGTGCCAGCAGCTTAACTGGTTCGACAGATGGCTACACCTTC. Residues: CASSLTGSTDGYTF.

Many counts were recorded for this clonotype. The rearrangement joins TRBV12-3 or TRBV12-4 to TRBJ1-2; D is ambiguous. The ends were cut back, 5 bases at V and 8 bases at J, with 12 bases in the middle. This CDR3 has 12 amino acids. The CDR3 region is CASSHTSEGYTF. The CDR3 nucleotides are TGTGCCAGCAGTCATACAAGTGAAGGCTACACCTTC.

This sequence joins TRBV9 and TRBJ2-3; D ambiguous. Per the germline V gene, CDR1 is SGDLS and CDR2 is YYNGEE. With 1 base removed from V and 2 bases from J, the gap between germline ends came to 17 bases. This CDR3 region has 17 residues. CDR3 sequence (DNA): TGTGCCAGCAGCGTACTACCGTACCCGAGGAACACAGATACGCAGTATTTT. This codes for CASSVLPYPRNTDTQYF. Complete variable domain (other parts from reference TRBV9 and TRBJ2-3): DSGVTQTPKHLITATGQRVTLRCSPRSGDLSVYWYQQSLDQGLQFLIQYYNGEERAKGNILERFSAQQFPDLHSELNLSSLELGDSALYFCASSVLPYPRNTDTQYFGPGTRLTVL.

CDR3 in amino acids: CSVPDMAKNIQYF. The CDR3 DNA is TGCAGCGTCCCTGACATGGCCAAAAACATTCAGTACTTC. The chain links TRBV29-1 to TRBJ2-4; no definite D call. Germline V lookup: CDR1 SQVTM, CDR2 ANQGSEA. The CDR3 extends over 13 amino acids. With 6 bases removed from V and 1 base from J, the gap between germline ends came to 10 bases.

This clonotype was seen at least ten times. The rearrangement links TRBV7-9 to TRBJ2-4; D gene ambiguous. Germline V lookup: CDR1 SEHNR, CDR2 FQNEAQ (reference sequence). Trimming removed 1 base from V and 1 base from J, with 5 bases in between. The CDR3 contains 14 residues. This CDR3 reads CASSLDKAKNIQYF. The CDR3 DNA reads TGTGCCAGCAGCTTAGATAAGGCCAAAAACATTCAGTACTTC.

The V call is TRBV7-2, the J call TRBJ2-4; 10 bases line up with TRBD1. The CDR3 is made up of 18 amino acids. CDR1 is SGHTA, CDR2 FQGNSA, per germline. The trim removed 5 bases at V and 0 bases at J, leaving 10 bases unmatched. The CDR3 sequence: CASSDWTGGLLAKNIQYF. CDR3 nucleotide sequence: TGTGCCAGCAGCGACTGGACAGGGGGATTGCTAGCCAAAAACATTCAGTACTTC.

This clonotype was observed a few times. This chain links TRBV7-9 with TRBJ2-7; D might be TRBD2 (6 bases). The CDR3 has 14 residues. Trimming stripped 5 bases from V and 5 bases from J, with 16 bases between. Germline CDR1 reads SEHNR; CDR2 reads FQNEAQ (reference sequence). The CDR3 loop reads CASSLRDSVDEQYF. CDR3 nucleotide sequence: TGTGCCAGCAGCCTACGGGACTCGGTCGACGAGCAGTACTTC.

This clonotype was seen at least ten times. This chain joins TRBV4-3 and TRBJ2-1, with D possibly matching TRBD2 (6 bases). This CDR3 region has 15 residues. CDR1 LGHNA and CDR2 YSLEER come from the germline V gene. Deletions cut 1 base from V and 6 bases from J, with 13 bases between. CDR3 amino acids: CASSQARGIGNEQFF. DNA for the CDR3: TGCGCCAGCAGCCAAGCCCGGGGGATAGGCAATGAGCAGTTCTTC.

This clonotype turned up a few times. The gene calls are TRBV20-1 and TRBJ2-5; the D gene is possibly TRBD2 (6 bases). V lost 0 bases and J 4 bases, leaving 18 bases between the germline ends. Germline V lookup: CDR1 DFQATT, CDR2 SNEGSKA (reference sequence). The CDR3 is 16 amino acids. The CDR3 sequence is CSARDRTGVDTETQYF. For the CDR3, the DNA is TGCAGTGCTAGAGATAGGACGGGGGTAGACACAGAGACCCAGTACTTC.

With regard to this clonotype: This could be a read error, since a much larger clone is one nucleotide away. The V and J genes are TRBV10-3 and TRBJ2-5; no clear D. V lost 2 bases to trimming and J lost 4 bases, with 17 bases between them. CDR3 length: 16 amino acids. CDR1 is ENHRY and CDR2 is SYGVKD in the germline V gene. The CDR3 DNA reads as TGTGCCATCAGTGAGGCTTCCCCGGTTGGTTCAGAGACCCAGTACTTC. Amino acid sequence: CAISEASPVGSETQYF.

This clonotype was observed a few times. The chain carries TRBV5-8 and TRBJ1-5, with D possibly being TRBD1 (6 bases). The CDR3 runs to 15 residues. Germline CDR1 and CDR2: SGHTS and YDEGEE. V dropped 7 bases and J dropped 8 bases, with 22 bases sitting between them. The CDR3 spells CASSTPSGAYKPQHF. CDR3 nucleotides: TGTGCCAGCTCAACTCCCTCAGGGGCATATAAGCCCCAGCATTTT.

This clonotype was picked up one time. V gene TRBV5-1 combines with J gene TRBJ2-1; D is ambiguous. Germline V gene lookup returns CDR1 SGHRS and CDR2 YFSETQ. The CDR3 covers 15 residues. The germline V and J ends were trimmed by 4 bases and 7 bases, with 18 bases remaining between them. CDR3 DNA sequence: TGCGCCAGCAGCCACTACTCGGCCCAAAAAAATGAGCAGTTCTTC. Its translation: CASSHYSAQKNEQFF.

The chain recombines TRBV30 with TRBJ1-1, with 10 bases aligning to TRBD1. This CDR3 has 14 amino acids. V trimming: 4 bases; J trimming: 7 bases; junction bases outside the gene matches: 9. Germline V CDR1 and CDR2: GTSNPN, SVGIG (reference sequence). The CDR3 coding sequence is TGTGCCTGGACGGGACAGGGGTTTGGAGGTGAAGCTTTCTTT. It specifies CAWTGQGFGGEAFF. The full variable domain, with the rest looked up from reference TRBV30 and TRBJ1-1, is SQTIHQWPATLVQPVGSPLSLECTVEGTSNPNLYWYRQAAGRGLQLLFYSVGIGQISSEVPQNLSASRPQDRQFILSSKKLLLSDSGFYLCAWTGQGFGGEAFFGQGTRLTVV.

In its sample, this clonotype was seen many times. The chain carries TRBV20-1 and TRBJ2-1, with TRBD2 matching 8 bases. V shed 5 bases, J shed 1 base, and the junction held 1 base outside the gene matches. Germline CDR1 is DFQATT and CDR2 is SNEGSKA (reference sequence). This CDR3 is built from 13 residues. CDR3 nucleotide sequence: TGCAGTGCTTCTAGCGGGTCCTACAATGAGCAGTTCTTC. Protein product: CSASSGSYNEQFF.

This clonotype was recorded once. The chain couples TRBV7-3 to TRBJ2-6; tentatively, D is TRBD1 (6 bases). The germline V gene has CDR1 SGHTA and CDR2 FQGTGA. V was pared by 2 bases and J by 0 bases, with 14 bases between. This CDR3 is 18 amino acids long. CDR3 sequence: CASSLVGTPASGANVLTF. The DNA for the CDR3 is TGTGCCAGCAGCTTAGTCGGGACACCAGCCTCTGGGGCCAACGTCCTGACTTTC.

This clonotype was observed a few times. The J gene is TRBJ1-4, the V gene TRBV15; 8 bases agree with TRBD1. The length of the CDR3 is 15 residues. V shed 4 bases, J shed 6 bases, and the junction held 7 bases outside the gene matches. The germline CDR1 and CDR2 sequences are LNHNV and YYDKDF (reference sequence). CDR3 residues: CATSTTGGRDEKLFF. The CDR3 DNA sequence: TGTGCCACCAGCACAACAGGGGGTCGGGATGAAAAACTGTTTTTT.

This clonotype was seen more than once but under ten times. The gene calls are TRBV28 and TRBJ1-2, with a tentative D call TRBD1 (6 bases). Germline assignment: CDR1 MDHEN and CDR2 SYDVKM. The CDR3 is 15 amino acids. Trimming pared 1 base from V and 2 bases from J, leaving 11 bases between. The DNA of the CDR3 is TGTGCCAGCAGTTTATATCGGGGGCTCAACTATGGCTACACCTTC. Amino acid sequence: CASSLYRGLNYGYTF.

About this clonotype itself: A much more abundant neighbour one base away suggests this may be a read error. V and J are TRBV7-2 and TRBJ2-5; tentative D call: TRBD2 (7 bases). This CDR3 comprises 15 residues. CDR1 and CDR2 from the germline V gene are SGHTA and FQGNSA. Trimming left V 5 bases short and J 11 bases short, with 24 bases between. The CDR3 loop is CASSTVGGGLNEQYF. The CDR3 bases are TGTGCCAGCAGCACCGTTGGGGGGGGGCTGAATGAGCAGTACTTC.